The rows below give T cell receptor beta chains drawn from one sample of a study of blood T cell repertoires in COVID-19. The table came from immunoSEQ multiplex PCR; TCRdb's copy has only in-frame clones and leaves some out. Of 650,000 to 800,000 clones in the sample, about nine tenths were seen once. The sequencing input was peripheral blood. The origin of the receptors is a woman under 30 with acute or convalescent COVID-19. CDR3s include the opening cysteine and the closing phenylalanine or tryptophan. A D gene is named only where the DNA matches it firmly. Size tells how often a clone was seen (once, few, many) or the class of an expanded clone, and some rows leave it out.

J: TRBJ1-1; V: TRBV5-1; D: .; size: .; CDR3: CASSPELGDTEAFF; DNA: TGCGCCAGCAGCCCCGAGTTAGGGGACACTGAAGCTTTCTTT
J: TRBJ2-1; V: TRBV4-1; D: TRBD2; size: .; CDR3: CASSQGRLALMSYNEQFF; DNA: TGCGCCAGCAGCCAGGGCCGACTAGCTCTGATGTCCTACAATGAGCAGTTCTTC
J: TRBJ1-5; V: TRBV24-1; D: .; size: few; CDR3: CATSGGNQPQHF; DNA: TGTGCCACCAGTGGCGGGAATCAGCCCCAGCATTTT
J: TRBJ1-4; V: TRBV6-2/TRBV6-3; D: .; size: .; CDR3: CASSLPGGNEKLFF; DNA: TGTGCCAGCAGTCTCCCGGGGGGAAATGAAAAACTGTTTTTT
J: TRBJ1-2; V: TRBV7-3; D: .; size: .; CDR3: CASSVDRNYGYTF; DNA: TGTGCCAGCAGCGTTGATCGGAACTATGGCTACACCTTC
J: TRBJ1-5; V: TRBV12-3/TRBV12-4; D: .; size: few; CDR3: CASSLAGGWPQHF; DNA: TGTGCCAGCAGTTTAGCAGGGGGATGGCCCCAGCATTTT
J: TRBJ1-2; V: TRBV21-1; D: .; size: once; CDR3: CASSKERECGYTF; DNA: TGTGCCAGCAGCAAAGAAAGAGAGTGTGGCTACACCTTC
J: TRBJ1-6; V: TRBV9; D: .; size: .; CDR3: CASSAQAGNSPLHF; DNA: TGTGCCAGCAGCGCACAGGCCGGAAATTCACCCCTCCACTTT
J: TRBJ1-1; V: TRBV6-4; D: TRBD1; size: many; CDR3: CASSAGTGGTEAFF; DNA: TGTGCCAGCAGCGCCGGGACAGGGGGCACTGAAGCTTTCTTT
J: TRBJ1-1; V: TRBV7-3; D: TRBD1; size: .; CDR3: CASSLRGQGNTEAFF; DNA: TGTGCCAGCAGCTTAAGGGGACAGGGAAACACTGAAGCTTTCTTT
J: TRBJ2-3; V: TRBV5-1; D: .; size: few; CDR3: CASSLALDTQYF; DNA: TGCGCCAGCAGCTTAGCCTTGGATACGCAGTATTTT
J: TRBJ2-6; V: TRBV11-2; D: TRBD1; size: .; CDR3: CASSSRTGGASGANVLTF; DNA: TGTGCCAGCAGCTCGAGGACAGGGGGCGCGTCTGGGGCCAACGTCCTGACTTTC
J: TRBJ1-1; V: TRBV12-3/TRBV12-4; D: .; size: .; CDR3: CASHRGGTEAFF; DNA: TGTGCCAGCCATAGAGGGGGCACTGAAGCTTTCTTT
J: TRBJ1-4; V: TRBV24-1; D: TRBD1; size: .; CDR3: CATSELQGDNEKLFF; DNA: TGTGCCACCAGTGAGCTGCAGGGGGATAATGAAAAACTGTTTTTT
J: TRBJ1-2; V: TRBV10-3; D: TRBD1; size: .; CDR3: CAISERQGDGYTF; DNA: TGTGCCATCAGTGAGCGGCAGGGGGATGGCTACACCTTC
J: TRBJ2-7; V: TRBV19; D: .; size: .; CDR3: CASSISTLGTEQYF; DNA: TGTGCCAGTAGTATAAGCACCCTGGGGACTGAGCAGTACTTC
J: TRBJ1-2; V: TRBV10-3; D: TRBD1; size: once; CDR3: CAISVGAGGSGYTF; DNA: TGTGCCATCAGTGTCGGGGCAGGGGGCAGTGGCTACACCTTC
J: TRBJ1-1; V: TRBV6-6; D: .; size: .; CDR3: CASSYDGEGDTEAFF; DNA: TGTGCCAGCAGTTACGACGGGGAGGGGGACACTGAAGCTTTCTTT
J: TRBJ1-5; V: TRBV7-2; D: .; size: .; CDR3: CASSLEGPGLNQPQHF; DNA: TGTGCCAGCAGCTTAGAAGGGCCAGGGCTCAATCAGCCCCAGCATTTT
J: TRBJ1-1; V: TRBV19; D: TRBD1; size: .; CDR3: CASIEGAGNTEAFF; DNA: TGTGCCAGTATAGAGGGGGCTGGAAACACTGAAGCTTTCTTT
J: TRBJ1-2; V: TRBV9; D: TRBD1; size: .; CDR3: CASSGQGGLGYGYTF; DNA: TGTGCCAGCAGCGGACAGGGCGGCTTGGGCTATGGCTACACCTTC
J: TRBJ1-2; V: TRBV2; D: .; size: .; CDR3: CASRGGAGANYGYTF; DNA: TGTGCCAGCAGGGGGGGGGCAGGTGCGAACTATGGCTACACCTTC